This record covers a single T cell receptor (beta chain). The data derive from a study of cytomegalovirus exposure and HLA in healthy donors. The length of the CDR3 is 15 residues. Germline values: CDR1 SGHRS, CDR2 YFSETQ. V lost 1 base and J lost 6, with 13 bases in between. PCR amplification relied on 60 Vbeta primers (plus 13 Jbeta primers). Some clones are missing from TCRdb's copy, which holds only in-frame ones; the method was immunoSEQ multiplex PCR. This table holds around 74,000 clones, about four fifths found once. The chain is built from TRBV5-1 and TRBJ2-2; tentatively, D is TRBD2 (7 bases). Sequenced sample: PBMCs. This TCR was recovered from a man in his forties or fifties in good health and CMV-seronegative. CDR3 loop: CASSLSQGRAGELFF. The DNA for the CDR3 is TGCGCCAGCAGCTTGAGCCAGGGGAGGGCCGGGGAGCTGTTTTTT.